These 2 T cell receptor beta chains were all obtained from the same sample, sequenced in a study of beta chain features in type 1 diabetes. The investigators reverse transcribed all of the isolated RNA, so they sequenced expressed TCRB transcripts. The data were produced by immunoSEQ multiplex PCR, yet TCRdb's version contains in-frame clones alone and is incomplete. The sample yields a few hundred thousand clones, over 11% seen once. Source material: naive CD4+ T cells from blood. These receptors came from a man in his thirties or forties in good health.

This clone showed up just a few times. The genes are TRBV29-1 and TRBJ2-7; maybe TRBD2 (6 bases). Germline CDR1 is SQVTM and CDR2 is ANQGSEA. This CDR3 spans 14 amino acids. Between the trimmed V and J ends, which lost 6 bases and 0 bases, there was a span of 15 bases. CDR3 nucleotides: TGCAGCGTGCCAGCCGGGAGCCCCTCCTACGAGCAGTACTTC. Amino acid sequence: CSVPAGSPSYEQYF.

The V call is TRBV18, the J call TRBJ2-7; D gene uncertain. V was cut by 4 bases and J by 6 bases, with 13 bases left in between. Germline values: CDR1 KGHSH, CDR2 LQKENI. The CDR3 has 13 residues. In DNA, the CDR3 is TGTGCCAGCTCACAGCCAGAGGTTCCCGAGCAGTACTTC. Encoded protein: CASSQPEVPEQYF.